Each of the 27 T cell receptor beta chains below was sequenced from the same sample in a study of neoadjuvant anti-PD-1 for oral cavity cancer. TCRdb keeps only in-frame clones here, not all; method: immunoSEQ multiplex PCR. This table has some 7,400 clones, more than 40% appearing once. Sequencing used tumor tissue, obtained before nivolumab (anti-PD-1) treatment. The receptor set was obtained from a person aged 35-79 years with oral cavity squamous cell carcinoma.

The chain's CDR3 is CASSEVYDRGTYEQYF. For the CDR3, the DNA is TGTGCCAGCAGTGAAGTATACGACAGGGGGACCTACGAGCAGTACTTC. V usage is TRBV6-1 and J usage is TRBJ2-7, with 9 positions matching TRBD1. Germline V lookup: CDR1 MNHNS, CDR2 SASEGT. Trimming at V came to 1 base and at J to 2 bases, leaving 6 bases not matched to a gene. The CDR3 is 16 amino acids.

J is TRBJ1-1 and V is TRBV11-3; D gene ambiguous. V lost 3 bases and J 0 bases, leaving 8 bases between the germline ends. Germline CDR1 is SGHNT and CDR2 is YENEEA. The CDR3 spans 14 residues. The CDR3 DNA follows: TGTGCCAGCAGCTTCGAAGGGTTGAACACTGAAGCTTTCTTT. Amino acids: CASSFEGLNTEAFF.

The chain uses TRBV14 and TRBJ2-7; TRBD2 matches at 8 bases. The J segment lost 2 bases and the V segment lost 2 bases, leaving 17 bases of the junction unmatched. CDR1 is SGHDN, CDR2 FVKESK, per germline. The CDR3 is made up of 19 amino acids. CDR3 sequence: CASSQNPKISGIPTYEQYF. The CDR3 nucleotides are TGTGCCAGCAGCCAAAACCCCAAGATTAGCGGGATACCAACCTACGAGCAGTACTTC.

A few counts support this clone. V is TRBV28 and J is TRBJ1-5, with 7 bases lining up with TRBD1. V trimming: 4 bases; J trimming: 6 bases; junction bases outside the gene matches: 6. The germline V gene has CDR1 MDHEN and CDR2 SYDVKM. The CDR3 runs 14 residues. CDR3 residues: CASSSDREAQPQHF. CDR3 DNA: TGTGCCAGCAGTTCAGACAGGGAGGCTCAGCCCCAGCATTTT.

The chain combines TRBV4-1 with TRBJ2-1; 7 bases match TRBD2. V shed 2 bases and J 3 bases; nucleotides not matched to a gene: 4. Germline values: CDR1 MGHRA, CDR2 YSYEKL. CDR3 length: 15 amino acids. In nucleotides, the CDR3 is TGCGCCAGCAGCCAATCTCCTAGCGGCTACAATGAGCAGTTCTTC. Protein product: CASSQSPSGYNEQFF.

This clone was counted a few times. V gene TRBV9 combines with J gene TRBJ1-1; possible D gene TRBD1, 6 bases. CDR1 and CDR2 (germline): SGDLS, YYNGEE. The ends were cut back, 2 bases at V and 0 bases at J, with 14 bases in the middle. The CDR3 contains 16 residues. The CDR3 loop is CASSVGTGNMNTEAFF. In nucleotides, the CDR3 is TGTGCCAGCAGCGTCGGTACAGGGAACATGAACACTGAAGCTTTCTTT.

This sequence joins TRBV6-5 and TRBJ2-1, with TRBD1 as a possible D gene (5 bases). V dropped 0 bases and J dropped 7 bases, with 10 bases sitting between them. The V gene's germline CDR1 is MNHEY and CDR2 SVGAGI. CDR3 length: 14 amino acids. The CDR3 nucleotides are TGTGCCAGCAGTTACTCAGGGGTCTTAAATGAGCAGTTCTTC. Its protein product is CASSYSGVLNEQFF.

The chain recombines TRBV11-2 with TRBJ2-7, with D unresolved. The CDR3 is 12 residues long. Germline-derived CDR1 and CDR2 are SGHAT and FQNNGV. The germline V and J ends were trimmed by 5 bases and 3 bases, with 8 bases remaining between them. CDR3 DNA sequence: TGTGCCAGCAGCCTCTACTACTACGAGCAGTACTTC. Its protein is CASSLYYYEQYF.

The J gene is TRBJ1-4, the V gene TRBV7-9, with D hard to call. This CDR3 is 11 amino acids long. V shed 5 bases and J shed 13 bases, with 11 bases lying between them. Germline CDR1 and CDR2: SEHNR and FQNEAQ (reference sequence). The CDR3 DNA reads as TGTGCCAGCAGCGGGGAAGCGAGACTGTTTTTT. Its protein product is CASSGEARLFF. Based on the CDR3 plus reference TRBV7-9 and TRBJ1-4, the full variable domain is DTGVSQNPRHKITKRGQNVTFRCDPISEHNRLYWYRQTLGQGPEFLTYFQNEAQLEKSRLLSDRFSAERPKGSFSTLEIQRTEQGDSAMYLCASSGEARLFFGSGTQLSVL.

This chain joins TRBV28 and TRBJ1-1; 9 bases align to TRBD1. Germline trimming cut 3 bases from V and 4 bases from J; bases unmatched to any gene: 3. The germline V gene encodes CDR1 MDHEN and CDR2 SYDVKM. The CDR3 totals 14 residues. The CDR3 spells CASSLGDRVTEAFF. The CDR3 nucleotides read TGTGCCAGCAGTTTGGGGGACAGGGTCACTGAAGCTTTCTTT.

V gene TRBV7-2 combines with J gene TRBJ2-3; 7 bases agree with TRBD1. The CDR3 is made up of 16 amino acids. V lost 4 bases and J lost 2; bases outside the gene matches: 9. From germline, CDR1 is SGHTA and CDR2 FQGNSA. In nucleotides, the CDR3 is TGTGCCAGCAGCTCCGCCCGACAGGGACCCACAGATACGCAGTATTTT. This gives the protein CASSSARQGPTDTQYF.

In its sample, this clone was seen a few times. The chain couples TRBV5-1 to TRBJ2-3, with D possibly matching TRBD1 (5 bases). Trimming shortened V by 0 bases and J by 2 bases, and 7 bases separated the two germline ends. This CDR3 is 14 amino acids long. The germline gives CDR1 SGHRS, CDR2 YFSETQ. CDR3 bases: TGCGCCAGCAGCTTGGGACAGTCCACAGATACGCAGTATTTT. Its protein product is CASSLGQSTDTQYF.

The V call is TRBV19, the J call TRBJ1-1, with 7 nucleotides matching TRBD1. V lost 4 bases, J lost 6 bases, and 14 bases stayed unmatched. The CDR3 has 16 amino acids. The germline gives CDR1 LNHDA, CDR2 SQIVND (reference sequence). CDR3 loop: CASSSHLAGGKAEAFF. The CDR3 coding sequence is TGTGCCAGTAGTAGTCACCTGGCAGGGGGTAAAGCTGAAGCTTTCTTT.

The rearrangement links TRBV27 to TRBJ2-7; perhaps TRBD1 as D (5 bases). Germline CDR1 reads MNHEY; CDR2 reads SMNVEV (reference sequence). The germline V and J ends were trimmed by 8 bases and 1 base, with 12 bases remaining between them. The CDR3 loop spans 13 amino acids. The CDR3: CASGAGGSYEQYF. The CDR3 nucleotides read TGTGCCAGCGGGGCCGGTGGGTCCTACGAGCAGTACTTC.

This chain connects TRBV6-5 to TRBJ2-5; D may be TRBD2 (5 bases). Germline CDR1 is MNHEY and CDR2 is SVGAGI. The CDR3 is 11 amino acids. Trimming removed 2 bases at V and 10 bases at J, with 8 bases between. The CDR3 DNA reads TGTGCCAGCAGTTACGGAGCGGACCAGTACTTC. Translated, it gives CASSYGADQYF.

The rearrangement uses TRBV6-1 and TRBJ2-7; tentative D call: TRBD2 (6 bases). The CDR3 covers 12 residues. Germline CDR1 is MNHNS and CDR2 is SASEGT. The V gene lost 9 bases and the J gene lost 4 bases, with 13 bases spanning the gap. The CDR3 protein is CASVGTVYEQYF. The CDR3 DNA sequence: TGTGCCAGTGTCGGGACTGTATACGAGCAGTACTTC.

This chain joins TRBV5-4 and TRBJ1-1; no clear D. Trimming left V 1 base short and J 0 bases short, with 7 bases between. The CDR3 spans 14 residues. Germline V gene lookup returns CDR1 SGHNT and CDR2 YYREEE (reference sequence). The CDR3 loop is CASSLITMNTEAFF. The CDR3, as DNA: TGTGCCAGCAGCTTGATTACCATGAACACTGAAGCTTTCTTT.

This clone was observed a few times. The chain carries TRBV11-2 and TRBJ2-2; tentative D call: TRBD2 (5 bases). The V end lost 4 bases, the J end lost 5 bases, and 14 bases lay between the germline ends. CDR1 and CDR2 (germline): SGHAT, FQNNGV. CDR3 size: 15 residues. CDR3 nucleotides: TGTGCCAGCAGCTCCTGGACTGGAAATACCGGGGAGCTGTTTTTT. It encodes CASSSWTGNTGELFF.

This clone was counted only a few times. V usage is TRBV30 and J usage is TRBJ1-1, with a weak D call TRBD1 (5 bases). CDR3 length equals 11 residues. Trimming left V 4 bases short and J 5 bases short, with 8 bases between. Germline lookup yields CDR1 GTSNPN and CDR2 SVGIG (reference sequence). The CDR3 DNA is TGTGCCTGGACCTGGGGGACTGAAGCTTTCTTT. It translates to CAWTWGTEAFF.

The V gene is TRBV2, the J gene TRBJ2-7; D gene ambiguous. The CDR3 runs to 12 residues. Trimming left V 3 bases short and J 6 bases short, with 9 bases between. CDR1 is SNHLY and CDR2 is FYNNEI in the germline V gene. CDR3 in amino acids: CASSDFPGEQYF. The CDR3 DNA follows: TGTGCCAGCAGTGATTTTCCGGGCGAGCAGTACTTC. Using reference TRBV2 and TRBJ2-7 for the parts outside the CDR3, the full variable domain is EPEVTQTPSHQVTQMGQEVILRCVPISNHLYFYWYRQILGQKVEFLVSFYNNEISEKSEIFDDQFSVERPDGSNFTLKIRSTKLEDSAMYFCASSDFPGEQYFGPGTRLTVT.

The table lists this clone with a few counts. The genes are TRBV11-2 and TRBJ2-1; the match to TRBD2 covers 10 bases. Looked up from germline, CDR1 is SGHAT and CDR2 is FQNNGV. The CDR3 is 15 amino acids. The V gene end was trimmed by 1 base and the J gene end by 5 bases; junction bases not matched to a gene: 2. This CDR3 is CASSLGLAGDNEQFF. In DNA form, the CDR3 reads TGTGCCAGCAGCTTAGGGCTAGCGGGGGACAATGAGCAGTTCTTC.

The chain is built from TRBV19 and TRBJ1-2; D ambiguous. CDR3 size: 15 residues. V was pared by 11 bases and J by 11 bases, with 30 bases between. The germline CDR1 and CDR2 sequences are LNHDA and SQIVND (reference sequence). CDR3 nucleotides: TGTGCCTCTTTATCGGGATTGGCAGGTGCATTTGAGTACACCTTC. Its translation is CASLSGLAGAFEYTF.

This clone was counted a few times. This rearrangement joins TRBV4-1 to TRBJ1-4; D is possibly TRBD1 (5 bases). The CDR3 is made up of 16 amino acids. Between the trimmed V and J ends, which lost 3 bases and 3 bases, there was a span of 14 bases. Germline CDR1 MGHRA, CDR2 YSYEKL. CDR3 sequence reads: CASSQRGGSPNEKLFF. For the CDR3, the DNA is TGCGCCAGCAGCCAGAGGGGAGGGTCTCCTAATGAAAAACTGTTTTTT.

The rearrangement uses TRBV28 and TRBJ2-5, with 8 bases matching TRBD2. Germline-derived CDR1 and CDR2 are MDHEN and SYDVKM. V shed 2 bases, J shed 6 bases, and the junction held 5 bases outside the gene matches. The CDR3 is 14 residues long. The CDR3 here is CASSLEAGAKTQYF. CDR3 bases: TGTGCCAGCAGTTTAGAAGCGGGAGCGAAGACCCAGTACTTC.

V gene TRBV6-5 combines with J gene TRBJ2-7; D possibly uses TRBD1 or TRBD2 (6 bases each). In germline, CDR1 is MNHEY, CDR2 SVGAGI. This CDR3 region has 14 residues. Deletions cut 3 bases from V and 5 bases from J, with 14 bases between. For the CDR3, the DNA is TGTGCCAGCAGTTATTCCGGGGGCAGGGACGAGCAGTACTTC. Its translation: CASSYSGGRDEQYF.

This chain connects TRBV11-2 to TRBJ2-3; possible D gene TRBD2, 6 bases. Germline values: CDR1 SGHAT, CDR2 FQNNGV. Trimming cost V 0 bases and J 11 bases, with 9 bases left between them. The CDR3 sequence is 12 residues long. CDR3 nucleotide sequence: TGTGCCAGCAGCTTAGATAACGGGAGGCAGTATTTT. Translation gives CASSLDNGRQYF.

By sample share, this clone is medium-sized. This CDR3 reads CASRGEHWELFF. Here the CDR3 DNA reads TGTGCCAGCAGGGGTGAACACTGGGAGCTGTTTTTT. This rearrangement joins TRBV6-6 to TRBJ2-2; unclear D gene. This CDR3 is 12 amino acids long. In germline, CDR1 is MNHNY, CDR2 SVGAGI (reference sequence). V was pared by 6 bases and J by 9 bases, with 11 bases between.